Listed here is a single T cell receptor (beta chain). This clonotype has a count of ten or more. There is no known antigen for this receptor. No much larger clonotype is one base removed from it; base qualities were not supplied. This sample was included in a study of T cells after yellow fever vaccination (dated 2019 in TCRdb). Broadly, across the study: Libraries from fractions with low cell numbers were prepared with the SMART-Seq v4 Ultra Low Input RNA kit. Bulk PBMC replicates and cell subsets were isolated from blood drawn at multiple timepoints before and after both primary and secondary immunization. Two healthy male donors, one aged 18 to 30 and one aged 30 to 40 years, were included in the cohort. To follow T-cell clones before and after primary and booster YFV17D yellow fever vaccination, bulk TCR alpha and beta repertoires were sequenced over time.

TCR cDNA was synthesized by 5'RACE template switching, through which a universal primer site and unique molecular identifiers were introduced. cDNA synthesis was primed from both the TCR alpha and TCR beta constant segments. Two PCR steps were used to amplify libraries, with sample barcodes and sequencing adapters being added in the second step. Sequencing of libraries was done on Illumina HiSeq 2500 (2x100 bp) or NovaSeq (2x150 bp). Turning to the authors' computational methods: Reads were demultiplexed and collapsed into UMI consensus sequences with MIGEC, and V(D)J alignment was performed with MiXCR. Vaccine-responding clonotypes were identified with edgeR using replicate PBMC samples, with FDR below 0.01 and a log2 fold change above 5 up to day 15 being required. Each bulk clonotype was labeled CD4 or CD8 based on which sequenced repertoire, CD4 or CD8, contained the clonotype at higher abundance. TCRdb trimmed the raw reads at Q25, called clones with MiXCR and kept productive beta chains. Entries that share a CDR3 protein sequence are merged under the most common genes and DNA. V and J calls and clone size were set by TCRdb, not the authors. For this sample there are 60,000 to 75,000 distinct CDR3 sequences; 6.5% appear just once. Jointly, the top ten make up about 40% of the sample.

Summary of the overall study and its limitations: The study included only two donors, which limits how far the findings can be generalized. Most clones expanded after primary vaccination were re-detected after the booster (around 96% of CD4 and 80% to 90% of CD8), suggesting broad memory maintenance. A small fraction of clonotypes showed up in both the CD4 and CD8 compartments, probably as a result of convergent recombination. Because abundant contaminating clonotypes from the bulk population could be contained in FACS-sorted repertoires, computational filtering was required. Compared with the primary T-cell response, the secondary T-cell response was faster but weaker, reaching its peak on day 5 rather than on day 15.

The CDR3 runs 16 amino acids, cysteine and phenylalanine included. The sequence is cut down to CDR3 DNA, 48 bases in frame from base 1. The V end gives up 5 bases and the J end 2 bases, leaving 7 bases in the junction not matched to a gene. Taken from the germline V gene (reference sequence), the CDR1 and CDR2 loops are MNHEY and SMNVEV. The treatment or condition tag for this specimen amounts to: live attenuated yellow fever vaccine strain. A standard Ficoll-Paque protocol was used to isolate PBMCs from peripheral blood. CD4 and CD8 T-cell fractions were isolated with Dynabeads CD4 and CD8 positive selection kits. RNA was extracted with TriZol from bulk PBMCs, CD4 and CD8 fractions, and dextramer-positive and dextramer-negative fractions.

Recombination linked TRBV27 to TRBJ2-3, and TRBD2 matches 10 of the central bases. Sequenced here: CD8+ T cells sorted from PBMCs, sampled around 45 days after the first yellow fever vaccination. The TCR sequence derives from a man aged 18 to 35 who received the YFV17D yellow fever vaccine. The CDR3 reads as follows: CASSPRLAGFTDTQYF. The nucleotide sequence reads as follows: TGTGCCAGCAGTCCGCGACTAGCGGGTTTCACAGATACGCAGTATTTT.